This T cell receptor beta chain originates from a study of T-cell reconstitution after alpha-beta-depleted transplantation in children. Molecular barcoding with unique molecular identifiers was used for the TCRbeta library. TCRdb independently ran MiXCR on the PCR reads; one entry per CDR3 protein. The table has 200,000 to 250,000 distinct CDR3 sequences, around 10% seen once. The V gene's germline CDR1 is DFQATT and CDR2 SNEGSKA (reference sequence). The CDR3 extends over 16 amino acids. The germline V and J ends were trimmed by 4 bases and 2 bases, with 21 bases remaining between them. This sequence was found in a human donor who donated a stem cell graft to a child with acute lymphoblastic leukemia. Sequences were derived from PBMCs from the stem cell graft donor, sampled from the stem cell graft. This sequence joins TRBV20-1 and TRBJ2-7; perhaps TRBD1 as D (7 bases). The CDR3 region is CSAIAIRGVEAYEQYF. Here the CDR3 DNA reads TGCAGTGCTATAGCGATCAGGGGGGTGGAAGCCTACGAGCAGTACTTC.